This is a list of T cell receptor beta chains from one sample in a study of Ad26.COV2.S vaccination and SARS-CoV-2 variants. Data came from immunoSEQ multiplex PCR; TCRdb stores just in-frame clones and leaves some out. The table lists about half a million clones, roughly nine tenths of them singletons. Sequencing used peripheral blood, obtained in a trial of Ad26.COV2.S vaccine versus placebo. These receptors came from a person aged 18-60 years who received the Ad26.COV2.S COVID-19 vaccine or a placebo. Both conserved end residues are part of each CDR3. The order of the fields is V gene, clone size, J gene, D gene, CDR3 protein, CDR3 DNA. A D gene is named only where the DNA matches it firmly. Rows give clone size only sometimes, using once, few, many, or a class for an expanded clone.

v_gene: TRBV7-8
abundance: NA
j_gene: TRBJ1-5
d_gene: NA
CDR3aa: CASSLGQGYQPQHF
CDR3nt: TGTGCCAGCAGCTTAGGGCAGGGGTATCAGCCCCAGCATTTT

v_gene: TRBV9
abundance: NA
j_gene: TRBJ2-5
d_gene: NA
CDR3aa: CASSVAQGQETQYF
CDR3nt: TGTGCCAGCAGCGTAGCTCAGGGCCAAGAGACCCAGTACTTC

v_gene: TRBV12-3/TRBV12-4
abundance: NA
j_gene: TRBJ2-5
d_gene: NA
CDR3aa: CASSLRAEETQYF
CDR3nt: TGTGCCAGCAGTTTACGGGCCGAAGAGACCCAGTACTTC

v_gene: TRBV7-9
abundance: NA
j_gene: TRBJ1-3
d_gene: NA
CDR3aa: CASSLMHQTGTGNTIYF
CDR3nt: TGTGCCAGCAGCTTAATGCACCAAACAGGGACAGGAAACACCATATATTTT

v_gene: TRBV30
abundance: NA
j_gene: TRBJ1-2
d_gene: NA
CDR3aa: CAWSVGQPAPYGYTF
CDR3nt: TGTGCCTGGAGTGTTGGGCAGCCGGCCCCCTATGGCTACACCTTC

v_gene: TRBV15
abundance: NA
j_gene: TRBJ2-1
d_gene: TRBD2
CDR3aa: CATSRASGKIYEQFF
CDR3nt: TGTGCCACCAGCAGAGCTAGCGGGAAAATATATGAGCAGTTCTTC

v_gene: TRBV9
abundance: NA
j_gene: TRBJ1-1
d_gene: TRBD1
CDR3aa: CASSAGQGGTEAFF
CDR3nt: TGTGCCAGCAGCGCGGGACAGGGTGGCACTGAAGCTTTCTTT

v_gene: TRBV6-1
abundance: once
j_gene: TRBJ2-7
d_gene: TRBD1
CDR3aa: CASSDTGQGAHEQYF
CDR3nt: TGTGCCAGCAGTGACACGGGACAGGGGGCCCACGAGCAGTACTTC

v_gene: TRBV30
abundance: NA
j_gene: TRBJ2-1
d_gene: NA
CDR3aa: CAWSSSDGQKQFF
CDR3nt: TGTGCCTGGAGTTCCTCAGATGGGCAAAAGCAGTTCTTC

v_gene: TRBV11-2
abundance: once
j_gene: TRBJ2-7
d_gene: TRBD1
CDR3aa: CASSLGTGSYEQYF
CDR3nt: TGTGCCAGCAGCTTAGGGACAGGGTCCTACGAGCAGTACTTC

v_gene: TRBV29-1
abundance: NA
j_gene: TRBJ2-1
d_gene: TRBD2
CDR3aa: CSTNSGSSYNEQFF
CDR3nt: TGCAGCACCAATAGCGGGAGCTCCTACAATGAGCAGTTCTTC

v_gene: TRBV19
abundance: NA
j_gene: TRBJ1-5
d_gene: TRBD1
CDR3aa: CASTPGQVFQPQHF
CDR3nt: TGTGCCAGTACCCCCGGACAGGTTTTTCAGCCCCAGCATTTT

v_gene: TRBV11-2
abundance: once
j_gene: TRBJ1-1
d_gene: NA
CDR3aa: CASRGHRRRMNTEAFF
CDR3nt: TGTGCCAGCAGGGGACACCGCCGCCGAATGAACACTGAAGCTTTCTTT

v_gene: TRBV6-5
abundance: NA
j_gene: TRBJ1-6
d_gene: NA
CDR3aa: CASSYRAIPNSPLHF
CDR3nt: TGTGCCAGCAGTTACAGGGCAATTCCAAATTCACCCCTCCACTTT

v_gene: TRBV5-1
abundance: NA
j_gene: TRBJ2-1
d_gene: TRBD2
CDR3aa: CASSLVAGVYNEQFF
CDR3nt: TGCGCCAGCAGCTTGGTAGCGGGAGTATACAATGAGCAGTTCTTC

v_gene: TRBV3-1/TRBV3-2
abundance: once
j_gene: TRBJ2-7
d_gene: NA
CDR3aa: CASSRGGEYEQYF
CDR3nt: TGTGCCAGCAGCCGAGGGGGGGAGTACGAGCAGTACTTC

v_gene: TRBV2
abundance: NA
j_gene: TRBJ1-3
d_gene: NA
CDR3aa: CASSEAPGSSGNTIYF
CDR3nt: TGTGCCAGCAGTGAAGCGCCAGGAAGCTCTGGAAACACCATATATTTT

v_gene: TRBV3-1/TRBV3-2
abundance: few
j_gene: TRBJ1-4
d_gene: NA
CDR3aa: CASSQYWTPNEKLFF
CDR3nt: TGTGCCAGCAGCCAATATTGGACCCCCAATGAAAAACTGTTTTTT

v_gene: TRBV19
abundance: NA
j_gene: TRBJ2-7
d_gene: NA
CDR3aa: CASSIARSGYLEQYF
CDR3nt: TGTGCCAGTAGTATAGCTCGGTCCGGATACCTCGAGCAGTACTTC

v_gene: TRBV18
abundance: NA
j_gene: TRBJ2-1
d_gene: TRBD2
CDR3aa: CASSQAGTSGFNEQFF
CDR3nt: TGTGCCAGCTCACAAGCCGGGACTAGCGGGTTTAATGAGCAGTTCTTC

v_gene: TRBV7-2
abundance: NA
j_gene: TRBJ1-2
d_gene: NA
CDR3aa: CASSAQLGINYGYTF
CDR3nt: TGTGCCAGCAGCGCTCAGCTTGGGATAAACTATGGCTACACCTTC

v_gene: TRBV2
abundance: NA
j_gene: TRBJ2-3
d_gene: NA
CDR3aa: CASSKLATDTQYF
CDR3nt: TGTGCCAGCAGTAAACTAGCAACAGATACGCAGTATTTT

v_gene: TRBV9
abundance: NA
j_gene: TRBJ1-5
d_gene: NA
CDR3aa: CASSGGPDRNQPQHF
CDR3nt: TGTGCCAGCAGCGGGGGTCCAGATCGCAATCAGCCCCAGCATTTT

v_gene: TRBV6-5
abundance: NA
j_gene: TRBJ2-1
d_gene: TRBD2
CDR3aa: CASATSGLNEQFF
CDR3nt: TGTGCCAGCGCCACTAGCGGGTTGAATGAGCAGTTCTTC

v_gene: TRBV6-5
abundance: NA
j_gene: TRBJ2-1
d_gene: TRBD2
CDR3aa: CASRRSGGAHNEQFF
CDR3nt: TGTGCCAGCAGACGAAGCGGGGGGGCGCACAATGAGCAGTTCTTC

v_gene: TRBV11-1
abundance: NA
j_gene: TRBJ2-3
d_gene: NA
CDR3aa: CASSSRAGGTDTQYF
CDR3nt: TGTGCCAGCAGCTCCAGGGCGGGCGGCACAGATACGCAGTATTTT

v_gene: TRBV27
abundance: NA
j_gene: TRBJ2-7
d_gene: TRBD2
CDR3aa: CASSLRSGGSEQYF
CDR3nt: TGTGCCAGCAGTCTCAGGTCGGGGGGGAGCGAGCAGTACTTC

v_gene: TRBV7-6
abundance: NA
j_gene: TRBJ2-2
d_gene: TRBD2
CDR3aa: CASSLLAGVDTGELFF
CDR3nt: TGTGCCAGCAGCCTCCTAGCGGGAGTTGACACCGGGGAGCTGTTTTTT

v_gene: TRBV27
abundance: few
j_gene: TRBJ2-2
d_gene: TRBD2
CDR3aa: CASSLLAGGGTGELFF
CDR3nt: TGTGCCAGCAGTTTACTAGCGGGAGGGGGTACCGGGGAGCTGTTTTTT

v_gene: TRBV7-9
abundance: once
j_gene: TRBJ2-1
d_gene: NA
CDR3aa: CASSLGGPSYNEQFF
CDR3nt: TGTGCCAGCAGCTTAGGCGGGCCCTCCTACAATGAGCAGTTCTTC

v_gene: TRBV7-9
abundance: NA
j_gene: TRBJ2-7
d_gene: NA
CDR3aa: CASSWGDEQYF
CDR3nt: TGTGCCAGCTCATGGGGGGACGAGCAGTACTTC

v_gene: TRBV28
abundance: NA
j_gene: TRBJ2-5
d_gene: NA
CDR3aa: CASREGLETQYF
CDR3nt: TGTGCCAGCAGAGAGGGATTGGAGACCCAGTACTTC

v_gene: TRBV6-5
abundance: NA
j_gene: TRBJ2-7
d_gene: NA
CDR3aa: CATGGQTGISYEQYF
CDR3nt: TGTGCCACAGGAGGCCAAACAGGGATCTCCTACGAGCAGTACTTC

v_gene: TRBV7-2
abundance: NA
j_gene: TRBJ2-7
d_gene: NA
CDR3aa: CASSLEGRKTYEQYF
CDR3nt: TGTGCCAGCAGCTTAGAGGGACGGAAAACCTACGAGCAGTACTTC

v_gene: TRBV6-2/TRBV6-3
abundance: NA
j_gene: TRBJ2-1
d_gene: TRBD2
CDR3aa: CASSSRGSSYNEQFF
CDR3nt: TGTGCCAGCAGTTCGCGGGGGAGCTCCTACAATGAGCAGTTCTTC

v_gene: TRBV11-3
abundance: NA
j_gene: TRBJ2-2
d_gene: NA
CDR3aa: CASSSRVADTGELFF
CDR3nt: TGTGCCAGCAGCTCCAGGGTGGCGGACACCGGGGAGCTGTTTTTT

v_gene: TRBV7-2
abundance: NA
j_gene: TRBJ1-2
d_gene: TRBD1
CDR3aa: CASSPDRVYGYTF
CDR3nt: TGTGCCAGCAGCCCGGACAGGGTTTATGGCTACACCTTC

v_gene: TRBV28
abundance: once
j_gene: TRBJ2-7
d_gene: TRBD1
CDR3aa: CASSFRGQFSYEQYF
CDR3nt: TGTGCCAGCAGTTTTAGGGGACAGTTCTCCTACGAGCAGTACTTC

v_gene: TRBV18
abundance: NA
j_gene: TRBJ2-3
d_gene: NA
CDR3aa: CASSPTTHYTDTQYF
CDR3nt: TGTGCCAGCTCACCAACAACTCACTACACAGATACGCAGTATTTT

v_gene: TRBV9
abundance: few
j_gene: TRBJ2-7
d_gene: TRBD2
CDR3aa: CASSRSSGSYEQYF
CDR3nt: TGTGCCAGCAGCAGGTCGAGCGGGAGCTACGAGCAGTACTTC

v_gene: TRBV4-2
abundance: NA
j_gene: TRBJ2-1
d_gene: NA
CDR3aa: CASSQAGSYSDEQFF
CDR3nt: TGTGCCAGCAGCCAAGCCGGGTCCTACAGCGATGAGCAGTTCTTC

v_gene: TRBV3-1/TRBV3-2
abundance: NA
j_gene: TRBJ1-4
d_gene: NA
CDR3aa: CASSRGGFGDEKLFF
CDR3nt: TGTGCCAGCAGCCGGGGGGGTTTTGGAGATGAAAAACTGTTTTTT

v_gene: TRBV15
abundance: few
j_gene: TRBJ1-2
d_gene: NA
CDR3aa: CATSRDLRYGYTF
CDR3nt: TGTGCCACCAGCAGAGATCTCCGCTATGGCTACACCTTC

v_gene: TRBV28
abundance: NA
j_gene: TRBJ2-5
d_gene: NA
CDR3aa: CASSAPGNQETQYF
CDR3nt: TGTGCCAGCAGTGCCCCAGGGAACCAAGAGACCCAGTACTTC

v_gene: TRBV5-6
abundance: NA
j_gene: TRBJ2-7
d_gene: TRBD2
CDR3aa: CASSLGAWLADSYEQYF
CDR3nt: TGTGCCAGCAGCTTGGGGGCGTGGCTAGCGGACTCCTACGAGCAGTACTTC

v_gene: TRBV5-1
abundance: NA
j_gene: TRBJ2-5
d_gene: TRBD2
CDR3aa: CASSRGTSGQETQYF
CDR3nt: TGCGCCAGCAGCCGCGGGACTAGCGGGCAAGAGACCCAGTACTTC

v_gene: TRBV6-5
abundance: NA
j_gene: TRBJ2-2
d_gene: NA
CDR3aa: CASGTGELFF
CDR3nt: TGTGCCAGCGGAACCGGGGAGCTGTTTTTT